This T cell receptor (beta chain) comes out of a study of T cell responses to AZD1222 COVID-19 vaccine. The CDR3 has 15 amino acids. Germline V CDR1 and CDR2: SGHTA, FQGTGA. V shed 5 bases and J shed 3 bases, with 17 bases lying between them. The repertoire was sequenced with immunoSEQ multiplex PCR; TCRdb's copy has only in-frame clones and lacks some. The table has approximately 120,000 clones, approximately 85% seen once; the top ten hold around 13%. This receptor was identified in an adult in good health. The chain couples TRBV7-3 to TRBJ2-7, with D uncertain. The specimen comprised peripheral blood, sampled on day 0 of MenACWY control vaccination. The CDR3 sequence: CASSPAGEPLYEQYF. DNA for the CDR3: TGTGCCAGCAGCCCAGCCGGAGAACCGCTCTACGAGCAGTACTTC.